Below, one TCR beta chain is given with its context. CDR3 size: 15 residues. The germline CDR1 and CDR2 sequences are KGHSH and LQKENI. V was pared by 2 bases and J by 6 bases, with 5 bases of the junction left unmatched. These data belong to a study of blood T cell repertoires in COVID-19. About the research overall: Samples representing acute and convalescent COVID-19 were sourced from the United States, Italy and Spain.

Original analysis: Estimated nucleated cell counts came from reference gene primer amplification. TCRdb keeps only in-frame clones here, not all; method: immunoSEQ multiplex PCR. V and J calls and clone size are copied from that table; D and trimming were computed from the DNA. The repertoire holds tens of thousands of clones, with about 85% as singletons. The clonotype comes from a male donor with acute or convalescent COVID-19. The J gene is TRBJ1-2, the V gene TRBV18, with TRBD1 matching 11 bases. Input material: peripheral blood. CDR3 sequence reads: CASSPGPGQGDGYTF. CDR3 sequence (DNA): TGTGCCAGCTCACCAGGACCGGGACAGGGGGATGGCTACACCTTC.